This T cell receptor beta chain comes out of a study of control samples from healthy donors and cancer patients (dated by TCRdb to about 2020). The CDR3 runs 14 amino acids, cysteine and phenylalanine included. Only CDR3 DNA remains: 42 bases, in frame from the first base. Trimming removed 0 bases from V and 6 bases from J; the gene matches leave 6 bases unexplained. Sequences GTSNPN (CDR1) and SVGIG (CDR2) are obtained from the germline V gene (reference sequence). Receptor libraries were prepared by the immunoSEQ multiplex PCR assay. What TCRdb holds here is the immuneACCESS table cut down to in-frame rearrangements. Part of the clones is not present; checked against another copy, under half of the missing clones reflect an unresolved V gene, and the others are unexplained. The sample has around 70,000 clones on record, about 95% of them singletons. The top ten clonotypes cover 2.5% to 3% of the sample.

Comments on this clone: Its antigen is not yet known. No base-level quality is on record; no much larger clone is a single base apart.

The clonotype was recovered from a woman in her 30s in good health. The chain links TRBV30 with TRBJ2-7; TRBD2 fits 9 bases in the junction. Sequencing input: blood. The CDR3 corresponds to CAWSVPAGGLEQYF. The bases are TGTGCCTGGAGTGTACCTGCGGGGGGGCTCGAGCAGTACTTC.